Listed below are T cell receptor beta chains from one sample, sequenced in a study of cytomegalovirus exposure and HLA in healthy donors. Generated by immunoSEQ multiplex PCR, the TCRdb table keeps only in-frame clones and is missing some. The data contain 110,000 or so clones, 70% to 85% of them singletons. The sequencing input was PBMCs. The receptors derive from a man between 50 and 59 years old in good health and CMV-seropositive. Each CDR3 is given with its conserved first and last residue. D genes are given only for firm matches.

>NA|TRBJ2-2|13|TRBV2
CASSEATVGELFF
>TRBD1|TRBJ1-5|15|TRBV11-2
CASSLGAGGGQPQHF
>NA|TRBJ2-4|14|TRBV19
CASRPVAGGNIQYF
>NA|TRBJ1-1|15|TRBV5-1
CASSLVWRTGGEAFF
>TRBD2|TRBJ2-7|17|TRBV5-1
CASSRSRLAGSSYEQYF
>TRBD2|TRBJ2-5|17|TRBV5-6
CASSKGLAGGHFETQYF
>NA|TRBJ2-2|14|TRBV28
CASSPSGGTGELFF
>NA|TRBJ1-2|11|TRBV6-6
CASSPLYGYTF
>NA|TRBJ1-2|15|TRBV14
CASSHPGRGVHGYTF
>NA|TRBJ2-5|18|TRBV5-4
CASSLRREVGAKWETQYF
>NA|TRBJ1-6|13|TRBV25-1
CASSGQDNSPLHF
>TRBD1|TRBJ2-5|13|TRBV2
CAAAGQGKETQYF
>TRBD1|TRBJ2-7|15|TRBV18
CASSPGTGGADEQYF
>NA|TRBJ2-7|11|TRBV2
CASTGAYEQYF
>NA|TRBJ1-1|16|TRBV7-9
CASSYYGRGAGTEAFF
>NA|TRBJ2-3|16|TRBV6-5
CASSYGPTRRTDTQYF
>TRBD2|TRBJ2-3|15|TRBV5-1
CASSSSGRAEDTQYF
>TRBD1|TRBJ2-3|13|TRBV6-5
CASWDREPDTQYF
>TRBD1|TRBJ1-1|14|TRBV5-1
CASSIGQENTEAFF
>NA|TRBJ1-5|15|TRBV18
CASSPTSNQNQPQHF
>TRBD1|TRBJ1-2|15|TRBV6-1
CASSVHRGSSYGYTF
>TRBD1|TRBJ2-7|18|TRBV30
CAWSRGQGAFSTSYEQYF
>NA|TRBJ2-3|12|TRBV2
CASRRGGDTQYF
>TRBD1|TRBJ2-7|13|TRBV11-3
CAGGQDFPYEQYF